Presented here are 17 T cell receptor beta chains from one specimen sequenced in a study of beta chain features in type 1 diabetes. The study reverse transcribed the entire isolated RNA, so it sequenced expressed TCRB transcripts. Profiled with immunoSEQ multiplex PCR; TCRdb holds only in-frame clones, not every one. The sample contains just over 600,000 clones, roughly 16% of which appear only once. Specimen: naive CD4+ T cells from blood. The receptors come from a man younger than 35 in good health.

This clone was observed a handful of times. J is TRBJ2-2 and V is TRBV25-1; 7 nucleotides agree with TRBD2. There are 15 residues in the CDR3. The V segment lost 2 bases and the J segment 7 bases; nucleotides outside the gene matches: 7. Germline V CDR1 and CDR2: MGHDK, SYGVNS. CDR3 in amino acids: CASSEPSGLDGELFF. CDR3 DNA: TGTGCCAGCAGTGAACCTAGCGGCTTGGACGGGGAGCTGTTTTTT.

The chain employs TRBV10-3 and TRBJ1-3; D is ambiguous. V was pared by 0 bases and J by 0 bases, with 9 bases between. Germline loops: CDR1 ENHRY, CDR2 SYGVKD. CDR3 size: 16 residues. DNA for the CDR3: TGTGCCATCAGTGAGTCGCGAGGAGGCTCTGGAAACACCATATATTTT. As protein: CAISESRGGSGNTIYF.

V and J are TRBV7-9 and TRBJ2-1; D unclear. V was clipped by 1 base and J by 4 bases, with 8 bases between them. Germline CDR1 is SEHNR and CDR2 is FQNEAQ (reference sequence). The CDR3 loop spans 14 amino acids. Here the CDR3 reads CASSLEDPYNEQFF. The CDR3 DNA follows: TGTGCCAGCAGCTTAGAGGACCCTTACAATGAGCAGTTCTTC.

This clone was seen only a few times. J is TRBJ1-2 and V is TRBV15, with a tentative D call TRBD1 (6 bases). The CDR3 is 13 amino acids. Germline CDR1 reads LNHNV; CDR2 reads YYDKDF (reference sequence). The V end lost 4 bases, the J end lost 4 bases, and 10 bases lay between the germline ends. For the CDR3, the DNA is TGTGCCACCAGCACTCGAGGGGGCTATGGCTACACCTTC. As protein: CATSTRGGYGYTF.

DNA for the CDR3: TGTGCCAGCAGCCTCGAATGGGGAAATACGCAGTATTTT. It translates to CASSLEWGNTQYF. The chain carries TRBV11-2 and TRBJ2-3; D unclear. Germline V CDR1 and CDR2: SGHAT, FQNNGV. V was pared by 5 bases and J by 7 bases, with 13 bases between. The CDR3 length is 13 residues.

This clone was detected only a few times. The CDR3 sequence: CASSPRTYQETQYF. DNA for the CDR3: TGTGCCAGCAGCCCCCGGACATATCAAGAGACCCAGTACTTC. The V and J genes are TRBV7-2 and TRBJ2-5, with D possibly being TRBD1 (5 bases). V lost 5 bases to trimming and J lost 2 bases, with 12 bases between them. The CDR3 is 14 amino acids. CDR1 is SGHTA, CDR2 FQGNSA, per germline.

V gene TRBV14 combines with J gene TRBJ2-2; D is unresolved. This CDR3 has 14 amino acids. V dropped 1 base and J dropped 5 bases, with 8 bases sitting between them. Germline V CDR1 and CDR2: SGHDN, FVKESK. CDR3 loop: CASSQARQTGELFF. In nucleotides, the CDR3 is TGTGCCAGCAGCCAAGCGAGACAAACCGGGGAGCTGTTTTTT.

The rearrangement uses TRBV11-2 and TRBJ1-2; TRBD1 matches at 8 bases. The CDR3 has 16 residues. Germline CDR1 reads SGHAT; CDR2 reads FQNNGV. Trimming took 4 bases from V and 5 from J; bases not matched to a gene: 12. The CDR3: CASSSRTGMVWYGYTF. CDR3 bases: TGTGCCAGCAGCTCGAGGACAGGGATGGTGTGGTATGGCTACACCTTC.

The chain combines TRBV14 with TRBJ2-2, with D unresolved. Trimming removed 5 bases from V and 2 bases from J, with 9 bases in between. This CDR3 region has 14 residues. Germline values: CDR1 SGHDN, CDR2 FVKESK. The CDR3 is CASSMRFNTGELFF. DNA for the CDR3: TGTGCCAGCAGCATGCGCTTCAACACCGGGGAGCTGTTTTTT.

This clone was found a few times. The chain is built from TRBV28 and TRBJ1-1, with D possibly TRBD1 on 5 matching bases. Germline values: CDR1 MDHEN, CDR2 SYDVKM. This CDR3 region has 14 residues. Between the trimmed V and J ends, which lost 3 bases and 7 bases, there was a span of 15 bases. The CDR3 DNA reads TGTGCCAGCAGTTTTTCCCTCAAGGGGAGTGAAGCTTTCTTT. Its protein is CASSFSLKGSEAFF.

V usage is TRBV18 and J usage is TRBJ2-7, with D perhaps matching TRBD1 or TRBD2 (5 bases each). CDR1 KGHSH and CDR2 LQKENI come from the germline V gene. V was shortened by 0 bases and J by 2 bases, with 5 bases between the two germline ends. The CDR3 loop spans 13 amino acids. CDR3 loop: CASSPPGAYEQYF. CDR3 sequence (DNA): TGTGCCAGCTCACCACCGGGGGCCTACGAGCAGTACTTC.

This clone was found a few times. V usage is TRBV5-1 and J usage is TRBJ2-1; 7 nucleotides align to TRBD1. With V trimmed by 1 base and J by 7 bases, 8 bases remained unmatched. The germline gives CDR1 SGHRS, CDR2 YFSETQ. This CDR3 is 15 amino acids long. The CDR3 region is CASSLSWQGENEQFF. For the CDR3, the DNA is TGCGCCAGCAGCTTGAGCTGGCAGGGGGAGAATGAGCAGTTCTTC.

A remark on this clone: Sequence at one end of the junction differs from germline and may be a read error. The chain couples TRBV11-2 to TRBJ2-5; D is perhaps TRBD1 or TRBD2 (5 bases each). Germline V lookup: CDR1 SGHAT, CDR2 FQNNGV. This CDR3 spans 11 amino acids. CDR3 bases: TGTGCCAGCAGTCATGGGACCGTGGACCACTTC. Translation: CASSHGTVDHF.

The chain has TRBV11-2 and TRBJ2-1; tentatively, D is TRBD1 (6 bases). The V gene's germline CDR1 is SGHAT and CDR2 FQNNGV. Trimming left V 5 bases short and J 9 bases short, with 20 bases between. The CDR3 runs 15 residues. DNA of the CDR3: TGTGCCAGCAGCGCTCTCACAGGGCCGACAGGTGAGCAGTTCTTC. Translating it yields CASSALTGPTGEQFF.

The sample holds a few counts of this clone. The gene calls are TRBV29-1 and TRBJ1-2, with TRBD1 as a possible D gene (6 bases). Germline V gene sequence: CDR1 SQVTM, CDR2 ANQGSEA. The ends were cut back, 7 bases at V and 5 bases at J, with 20 bases in the middle. The length of the CDR3 is 14 residues. DNA of the CDR3: TGCAGCGGTGGATCCCGGCAGGGGCATTATGGCTACACCTTC. It specifies CSGGSRQGHYGYTF. Variable domain in full (rest from reference TRBV29-1 and TRBJ1-2): SAVISQKPSRDICQRGTSLTIQCQVDSQVTMMFWYRQQPGQSLTLIATANQGSEATYESGFVIDKFPISRPNLTFSTLTVSNMSPEDSSIYLCSGGSRQGHYGYTFGSGTRLTVV.

This sequence joins TRBV18 and TRBJ2-3; D call uncertain. V was pared by 1 base and J by 2 bases, with 16 bases between. This CDR3 is built from 17 residues. Germline V gene sequence: CDR1 KGHSH, CDR2 LQKENI. The CDR3 protein is CASSPLTRSTLTDTQYF. CDR3 sequence (DNA): TGTGCCAGCTCACCACTGACAAGGTCTACACTCACAGATACGCAGTATTTT.

V gene TRBV5-6 combines with J gene TRBJ1-1; a possible D gene is TRBD1 (6 bases). Germline CDR1 and CDR2: SGHDT and YYEEEE. V was cut by 0 bases and J by 2 bases, with 11 bases left in between. CDR3 length: 15 amino acids. The CDR3 nucleotides read TGTGCCAGCAGCTTGGGACAGGTTCGAAACACTGAAGCTTTCTTT. Amino acids: CASSLGQVRNTEAFF. Full variable domain (remainder filled in from reference TRBV5-6 and TRBJ1-1): DAGVTQSPTHLIKTRGQQVTLRCSPKSGHDTVSWYQQALGQGPQFIFQYYEEEERQRGNFPDRFSGHQFPNYSSELNVNALLLGDSALYLCASSLGQVRNTEAFFGQGTRLTVV.